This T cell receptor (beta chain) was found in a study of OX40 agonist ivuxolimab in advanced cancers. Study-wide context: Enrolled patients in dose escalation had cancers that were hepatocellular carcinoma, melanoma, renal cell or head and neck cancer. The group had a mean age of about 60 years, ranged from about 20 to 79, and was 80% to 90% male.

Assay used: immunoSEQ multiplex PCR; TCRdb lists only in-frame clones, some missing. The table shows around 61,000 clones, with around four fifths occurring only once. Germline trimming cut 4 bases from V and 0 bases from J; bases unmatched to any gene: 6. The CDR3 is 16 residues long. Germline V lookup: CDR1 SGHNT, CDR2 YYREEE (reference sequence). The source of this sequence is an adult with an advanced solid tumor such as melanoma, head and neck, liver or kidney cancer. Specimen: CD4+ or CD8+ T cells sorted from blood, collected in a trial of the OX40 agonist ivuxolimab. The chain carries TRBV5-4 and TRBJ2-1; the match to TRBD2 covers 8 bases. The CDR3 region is CASSRGLAGSYNEQFF. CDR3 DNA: TGTGCCAGCAGCAGAGGACTAGCCGGCTCCTACAATGAGCAGTTCTTC.